The 18 T cell receptor beta chains listed next were all sequenced from one sample in a study of cytomegalovirus exposure and HLA in healthy donors. Both 60 Vbeta primers and 13 Jbeta primers went into the PCR. Clones were read by immunoSEQ multiplex PCR, and TCRdb kept only the in-frame ones, dropping some. The sample yields approximately 220,000 clones, about 70% seen once. The specimen sequenced was PBMCs. The receptors originated from a woman aged 25 to 39 in good health and CMV-seronegative.

This clone has a handful of counts. The CDR3 loop is CASSLAGVGEKLFF. Here the CDR3 DNA reads TGTGCCAGCAGCTTGGCCGGGGTTGGGGAAAAACTGTTTTTT. V usage is TRBV5-6 and J usage is TRBJ1-4; D gene unclear. V was pared by 0 bases and J by 8 bases, with 11 bases between. Looked up from germline, CDR1 is SGHDT and CDR2 is YYEEEE. This CDR3 contains 14 residues.

The V gene is TRBV20-1, the J gene TRBJ1-2; possibly TRBD1 for D (5 bases). CDR1 and CDR2 (germline): DFQATT, SNEGSKA (reference sequence). CDR3 length: 11 residues. V was cut by 5 bases and J by 7 bases, with 11 bases left in between. DNA of the CDR3: TGCAGTGCTTTAAGGGGTGCTGGCTACACCTTC. Translated: CSALRGAGYTF.

The J gene is TRBJ1-4, the V gene TRBV5-1; 7 bases agree with TRBD1. Germline V gives CDR1 SGHRS, CDR2 YFSETQ. The CDR3 is 16 amino acids. The trim removed 0 bases at V and 1 base at J, leaving 3 bases unmatched. CDR3 in DNA: TGCGCCAGCAGCTTGGTGACAGGGCTAACTAATGAAAAACTGTTTTTT. Translation gives CASSLVTGLTNEKLFF.

This chain uses TRBV7-2 with TRBJ1-2; D possibly corresponds to TRBD1 (5 bases). Germline CDR1 SGHTA, CDR2 FQGNSA. This CDR3 spans 13 amino acids. The germline V and J ends were trimmed by 6 bases and 8 bases, with 16 bases remaining between them. The CDR3 sequence is CASSYIAPGGYTF. The CDR3 nucleotides read TGTGCCAGCAGTTATATCGCCCCAGGGGGCTACACCTTC.

The chain is built from TRBV30 and TRBJ1-1; possibly TRBD1 for D (6 bases). Trimming cost V 5 bases and J 0 bases, with 10 bases left between them. Germline V gene lookup returns CDR1 GTSNPN and CDR2 SVGIG (reference sequence). The CDR3 is 13 residues long. The CDR3 spells CAWSRGMNTEAFF. The CDR3 nucleotides are TGTGCCTGGTCTAGGGGGATGAACACTGAAGCTTTCTTT. The full variable domain, its missing parts supplied by reference TRBV30 and TRBJ1-1, is SQTIHQWPATLVQPVGSPLSLECTVEGTSNPNLYWYRQAAGRGLQLLFYSVGIGQISSEVPQNLSASRPQDRQFILSSKKLLLSDSGFYLCAWSRGMNTEAFFGQGTRLTVV.

The chain joins TRBV5-1 to TRBJ1-4; D is uncertain. CDR3 length: 11 amino acids. V was clipped by 2 bases and J by 6 bases, with 2 bases between them. Per the germline V gene, CDR1 is SGHRS and CDR2 is YFSETQ. The CDR3 loop reads CASSFDEKLFF. In DNA, the CDR3 is TGCGCCAGCAGCTTCGATGAAAAACTGTTTTTT. Supplemented by reference TRBV5-1 and TRBJ1-4, the full variable domain reads KAGVTQTPRYLIKTRGQQVTLSCSPISGHRSVSWYQQTPGQGLQFLFEYFSETQRNKGNFPGRFSGRQFSNSRSEMNVSTLELGDSALYLCASSFDEKLFFGSGTQLSVL.

This chain uses TRBV18 with TRBJ2-3, with a weak D call TRBD1 (6 bases). CDR1 and CDR2 from the germline V gene are KGHSH and LQKENI. V lost 2 bases and J 2 bases, leaving 11 bases between the germline ends. The CDR3 covers 15 residues. The CDR3 protein is CASSPFRGDTDTQYF. The DNA of the CDR3 is TGTGCCAGCTCACCATTCAGGGGCGACACAGATACGCAGTATTTT.

This chain joins TRBV7-9 and TRBJ1-1; no clear D gene. The germline CDR1 and CDR2 sequences are SEHNR and FQNEAQ (reference sequence). The CDR3 length is 14 residues. Trimming stripped 1 base from V and 2 bases from J, with 8 bases between. The DNA for the CDR3 is TGTGCCAGCAGCTTAGGCGGGAAAAACACTGAAGCTTTCTTT. It translates to CASSLGGKNTEAFF.

This chain connects TRBV7-9 to TRBJ2-1; TRBD2 agrees at 10 bases. The CDR3 length is 15 residues. V shed 5 bases and J 6 bases; nucleotides not matched to a gene: 7. Germline V gene sequence: CDR1 SEHNR, CDR2 FQNEAQ (reference sequence). The CDR3 nucleotides are TGTGCCAGCAGCACGGGACTAGCGAGCCCCAATGAGCAGTTCTTC. Amino acid sequence: CASSTGLASPNEQFF.

The gene calls are TRBV11-3 and TRBJ2-3; 14 bases agree with TRBD2. Germline values: CDR1 SGHNT, CDR2 YENEEA. The CDR3 contains 15 residues. The V and J ends lost 5 bases and 6 bases, in that order; junction bases with no gene match: 4. Here the CDR3 DNA reads TGTGCCAGCAGCCTTGGACTAGCGGGAGGTGATACGCAGTATTTT. Translation gives CASSLGLAGGDTQYF.

This clone was counted a few times. This sequence joins TRBV2 and TRBJ2-5; 15 bases are shared with TRBD2. This CDR3 region has 15 residues. Germline V lookup: CDR1 SNHLY, CDR2 FYNNEI. The V and J ends lost 4 bases and 3 bases, in that order; junction bases with no gene match: 0. The CDR3 DNA is TGTGCCAGCAGTGGGACTAGCGGGGGGGAAGAGACCCAGTACTTC. It yields the protein CASSGTSGGEETQYF.

CDR3 nucleotides: TGTGCCAGCAGGGGACAGGGTCTCCATGGCTACACCTTC. It encodes CASRGQGLHGYTF. V gene TRBV2 combines with J gene TRBJ1-2, with 9 bases lining up with TRBD1. V was pared by 6 bases and J by 6 bases, with 5 bases of the junction left unmatched. Germline V gene sequence: CDR1 SNHLY, CDR2 FYNNEI. The length of the CDR3 is 13 residues.

This clone was observed a handful of times. This sequence joins TRBV11-2 and TRBJ2-3, with TRBD2 as a possible D gene (6 bases). Germline lookup yields CDR1 SGHAT and CDR2 FQNNGV. Trimming left V 3 bases short and J 2 bases short, with 12 bases between. The CDR3 extends over 15 amino acids. CDR3 residues: CASSFGGLYTDTQYF. As DNA, the CDR3 is TGTGCCAGCAGCTTCGGAGGGCTATACACAGATACGCAGTATTTT.

This clone was counted only a few times. The chain joins TRBV30 to TRBJ2-1, with 10 bases that match TRBD2. This CDR3 spans 14 amino acids. J was trimmed by 9 bases and V by 4 bases; bases with no gene match: 9. Germline V CDR1 and CDR2: GTSNPN, SVGIG (reference sequence). The CDR3 DNA reads as TGTGCCTGGATGTGGCTAGCGGGAGCAGGTGAGCAGTTCTTC. This codes for CAWMWLAGAGEQFF.

V is TRBV7-6 and J is TRBJ1-5; 7 nucleotides match TRBD1. The germline CDR1 and CDR2 sequences are SGHVS and FNYEAQ. The CDR3 sequence is 15 residues long. Unmatched junction bases numbered 6, after V lost 1 base and J lost 6 bases. In DNA form, the CDR3 reads TGTGCCAGCAGCTTAGAGGCAGGGGGGAGTCAGCCCCAGCATTTT. Encoded protein: CASSLEAGGSQPQHF.

The chain combines TRBV6-7 with TRBJ2-5; no clear D gene. TRBV6-7 is marked as an open reading frame, function uncertain. Trimming took 4 bases from V and 6 from J, leaving 12 bases between them. The CDR3 spans 13 residues. CDR3 coding DNA: TGTGCCAGCAGTTTAGCCGATCTAAAGACCCAGTACTTC. Protein product: CASSLADLKTQYF.

This chain uses TRBV7-3 with TRBJ2-3, with TRBD2 matching 7 bases. The CDR3 runs 15 residues. CDR1 is SGHTA and CDR2 is FQGTGA in the germline V gene. J gave up 0 bases and V 3 bases, and 3 bases lay outside the gene matches. Here the CDR3 DNA reads TGTGCCAGCAGCTTTCGGGACTACAGCACAGATACGCAGTATTTT. Its protein is CASSFRDYSTDTQYF. Full variable domain (rest looked up from reference TRBV7-3 and TRBJ2-3): GAGVSQTPSNKVTEKGKYVELRCDPISGHTALYWYRQSLGQGPEFLIYFQGTGAADDSGLPNDRFFAVRPEGSVSTLKIQRTERGDSAVYLCASSFRDYSTDTQYFGPGTRLTVL.

This clone showed up just a few times. The genes are TRBV5-1 and TRBJ1-4, with a possible D match to TRBD1 (6 bases). The germline gives CDR1 SGHRS, CDR2 YFSETQ. V lost 2 bases, J lost 8 bases, and 13 bases lay in between. CDR3 length equals 14 residues. In DNA form, the CDR3 reads TGCGCCAGCAGCTTCGGGACACTTGAGGAAAAACTGTTTTTT. Protein sequence: CASSFGTLEEKLFF. Supplemented by reference TRBV5-1 and TRBJ1-4, the full variable domain reads KAGVTQTPRYLIKTRGQQVTLSCSPISGHRSVSWYQQTPGQGLQFLFEYFSETQRNKGNFPGRFSGRQFSNSRSEMNVSTLELGDSALYLCASSFGTLEEKLFFGSGTQLSVL.